A single sample is the source of the 19 T cell receptor beta chains below, sequenced in a study of blood T cell repertoires in COVID-19. Profiling relied on immunoSEQ multiplex PCR, and the TCRdb table lists in-frame clones only, not all of them. Among 250,000 to 300,000 clones listed, 60% to 75% were seen once. The material sequenced was peripheral blood. The receptors stem from a woman aged 80 or older with acute or convalescent COVID-19.

CDR3 sequence: CASSDPHRGPISGNTIYF. CDR3 in DNA: TGTGCCAGCAGCGACCCTCACAGGGGCCCCATCTCTGGAAACACCATATATTTT. J is TRBJ1-3 and V is TRBV5-4, with 7 bases identical to TRBD1. The germline CDR1 and CDR2 sequences are SGHNT and YYREEE (reference sequence). The ends lost 4 bases at V and 0 bases at J; junction bases unmatched: 13. The CDR3 spans 18 residues. The full variable domain, in which reference TRBV5-4 and TRBJ1-3 provide the parts outside the CDR3, is ETGVTQSPTHLIKTRGQQVTLRCSSQSGHNTVSWYQQALGQGPQFIFQYYREEENGRGNFPPRFSGLQFPNYSSELNVNALELDDSALYLCASSDPHRGPISGNTIYFGEGSWLTVV.

The J gene is TRBJ1-2, the V gene TRBV19, with a weak D call TRBD1 (5 bases). Germline loops: CDR1 LNHDA, CDR2 SQIVND (reference sequence). The V end lost 7 bases, the J end lost 0 bases, and 12 bases lay between the germline ends. The CDR3 totals 14 residues. CDR3 nucleotides: TGTGCCAGTACCCCCTGGGGCACTAACTATGGCTACACCTTC. This gives the protein CASTPWGTNYGYTF.

V gene TRBV10-3 combines with J gene TRBJ2-4, with 12 bases lining up with TRBD2. This CDR3 comprises 14 residues. CDR1 and CDR2 from the germline V gene are ENHRY and SYGVKD. Trimming took 5 bases from V and 6 from J; bases not matched to a gene: 2. For the CDR3, the DNA is TGTGCCATCAGTCCGACTAGCGGGAGAAACATTCAGTACTTC. It specifies CAISPTSGRNIQYF.

The V and J genes are TRBV4-1 and TRBJ2-7; possibly TRBD1 for D (5 bases). V was shortened by 0 bases and J by 8 bases, with 17 bases between the two germline ends. This CDR3 spans 15 amino acids. Looked up from germline, CDR1 is MGHRA and CDR2 is YSYEKL. The CDR3 nucleotides are TGCGCCAGCAGCCAAGATTTGGTAGTAGGGGTTCAGCAGTACTTC. Amino acid sequence: CASSQDLVVGVQQYF.

This clone was found a few times. The genes are TRBV21-1 and TRBJ2-1; the tabulated D call, TRBD1, remains unverified against the DNA. TRBV21-1 is flagged as a pseudogene. The CDR3 runs to 23 residues. This CDR3 reads CASSKPSRTDKGKGKSSYNEQFF. The CDR3 bases are TGTGCCAGCAGCAAACCCTCGCGGACGGACAAGGGGAAAGGTAAAAGCTCCTACAATGAGCAGTTCTTC.

This clone occurred once. V is TRBV25-1 and J is TRBJ1-2; D not certain. With 2 bases removed from V and 4 bases from J, the gap between germline ends came to 14 bases. There are 15 residues in the CDR3. In germline, CDR1 is MGHDK, CDR2 SYGVNS. As DNA, the CDR3 is TGTGCCAGCAGTGAAAGCAGACTCAGTTTCTATGGCTACACCTTC. Its translation: CASSESRLSFYGYTF.

J is TRBJ2-7 and V is TRBV11-3; D remains unclear. The CDR3 totals 11 residues. With 4 bases removed from V and 6 bases from J, the gap between germline ends came to 7 bases. CDR1 is SGHNT and CDR2 is YENEEA in the germline V gene. This chain's CDR3 is CASSSRGEQYF. The CDR3 nucleotides are TGTGCCAGCAGCTCGAGAGGCGAGCAGTACTTC.

The chain recombines TRBV10-3 with TRBJ2-3, with 7 nucleotides matching TRBD1. V gave up 5 bases and J gave up 5 bases; unmatched junction bases: 10. The CDR3 has 15 amino acids. The germline V gene encodes CDR1 ENHRY and CDR2 SYGVKD. DNA for the CDR3: TGTGCCATCAGTAGAACGACAGGGAAAGGAGATACGCAGTATTTT. Translated, it gives CAISRTTGKGDTQYF.

This clone has more than one count but fewer than ten. The CDR3, as DNA: TGCAGCGTCACATATGCCTCCTACGAGCAGTACTTC. Protein sequence: CSVTYASYEQYF. V and J are TRBV29-1 and TRBJ2-7; D is uncertain. Germline V lookup: CDR1 SQVTM, CDR2 ANQGSEA. V gave up 6 bases and J gave up 0 bases, with 9 bases separating them. The CDR3 spans 12 residues.

The chain links TRBV5-5 to TRBJ2-1, with 14 bases identical to TRBD2. CDR1 and CDR2 from the germline V gene are SGHKS and YYEKEE (reference sequence). V was clipped by 4 bases and J by 3 bases; unmatched bases: 9. The CDR3 has 18 residues. CDR3 region: CASSPGTSGGLLYNEQFF. The CDR3 DNA reads as TGTGCCAGCAGCCCCGGGACTAGCGGGGGCCTACTCTACAATGAGCAGTTCTTC.

The chain recombines TRBV5-4 with TRBJ1-3; maybe TRBD1 (5 bases). V lost 4 bases, J lost 3 bases, and 17 bases lay in between. The germline V gene has CDR1 SGHNT and CDR2 YYREEE (reference sequence). CDR3 size: 16 residues. The CDR3 region is CASSRQGQLGGNTIYF. For the CDR3, the DNA is TGTGCCAGCAGCCGGCAGGGTCAGTTGGGTGGAAACACCATATATTTT.

The V gene is TRBV6-5, the J gene TRBJ2-5, with D hard to call. Trimming removed 2 bases at V and 1 base at J, with 14 bases between. In germline, CDR1 is MNHEY, CDR2 SVGAGI. The CDR3 has 16 amino acids. The CDR3 region is CASSYGIWQSQETQYF. As DNA, the CDR3 is TGTGCCAGCAGTTACGGTATATGGCAATCCCAAGAGACCCAGTACTTC.

This chain uses TRBV5-4 with TRBJ1-2; D remains unclear. Germline lookup yields CDR1 SGHNT and CDR2 YYREEE (reference sequence). The CDR3 spans 13 residues. V gave up 1 base and J gave up 3 bases, with 7 bases separating them. CDR3 coding DNA: TGTGCCAGCAGCTTGAACAGAGACTATGGCTACACCTTC. Protein product: CASSLNRDYGYTF.

The chain combines TRBV6-4 with TRBJ2-7, with 8 bases fitting TRBD2. Germline V CDR1 and CDR2: MRHNA, SNTAGT. Trimming at V came to 0 bases and at J to 4 bases, leaving 11 bases not matched to a gene. CDR3 length equals 17 residues. CDR3 sequence: CASSDSGAGEGEYEQYF. As DNA, the CDR3 is TGTGCCAGCAGTGACTCTGGAGCGGGAGAGGGGGAGTACGAGCAGTACTTC.

The gene calls are TRBV5-1 and TRBJ1-1, with 7 bases aligning to TRBD1. The CDR3 length is 14 residues. The trim removed 4 bases at V and 4 bases at J, leaving 7 bases unmatched. CDR1 and CDR2 (germline): SGHRS, YFSETQ. The CDR3 DNA reads TGCGCCAGCAGCCCGAACAGGGGCCCCACTGAAGCTTTCTTT. Protein: CASSPNRGPTEAFF.

The chain carries TRBV10-3 and TRBJ2-1; D is possibly TRBD2 (6 bases). The CDR3 sequence is 15 residues long. Trimming took off 0 bases at V and 6 bases at J, with 12 bases between the two ends. Germline V gene sequence: CDR1 ENHRY, CDR2 SYGVKD. The CDR3 DNA follows: TGTGCCATCAGTGAGTCGGGGGGTTTGGGCAATGAGCAGTTCTTC. Protein product: CAISESGGLGNEQFF.

The CDR3 loop reads CASSLMLQGTYGYTF. In DNA, the CDR3 is TGTGCCAGCAGCTTAATGTTACAGGGGACCTATGGCTACACCTTC. J is TRBJ1-2 and V is TRBV11-2; 7 bases are shared with TRBD1. CDR1 SGHAT and CDR2 FQNNGV come from the germline V gene. After removal of 2 bases from V and 4 bases from J, the junction contained 7 bases not matched to a gene. This CDR3 comprises 15 residues.

This clone was picked up one time. This sequence joins TRBV27 and TRBJ1-1, with a tentative D call TRBD1 (6 bases). There are 14 residues in the CDR3. Germline lookup yields CDR1 MNHEY and CDR2 SMNVEV (reference sequence). V was cut by 5 bases and J by 1 base, with 11 bases left in between. The CDR3 DNA sequence: TGTGCCAGCAGTCCCAGGACAGAGAACACTGAAGCTTTCTTT. Its protein product is CASSPRTENTEAFF.

The gene calls are TRBV5-1 and TRBJ2-2, with D possibly TRBD1 on 5 matching bases. Per the germline V gene, CDR1 is SGHRS and CDR2 is YFSETQ. This CDR3 has 15 residues. The germline V and J ends were trimmed by 3 bases and 3 bases, with 12 bases remaining between them. CDR3 bases: TGCGCCAGCAGCTCTACCCCAGGGCACACCGGGGAGCTGTTTTTT. Protein: CASSSTPGHTGELFF.